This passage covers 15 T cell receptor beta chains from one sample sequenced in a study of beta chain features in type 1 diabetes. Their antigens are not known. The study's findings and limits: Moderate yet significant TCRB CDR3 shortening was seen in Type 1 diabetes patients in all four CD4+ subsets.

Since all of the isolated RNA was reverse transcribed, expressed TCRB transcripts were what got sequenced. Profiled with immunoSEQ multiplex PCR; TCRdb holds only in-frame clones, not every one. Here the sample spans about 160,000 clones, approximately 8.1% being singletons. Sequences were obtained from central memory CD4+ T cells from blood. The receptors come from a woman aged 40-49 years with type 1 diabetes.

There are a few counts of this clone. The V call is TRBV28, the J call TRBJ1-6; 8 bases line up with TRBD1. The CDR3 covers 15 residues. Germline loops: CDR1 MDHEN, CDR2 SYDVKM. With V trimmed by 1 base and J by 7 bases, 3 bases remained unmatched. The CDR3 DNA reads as TGTGCCAGCAGTTTATTACAGGGGGTAAATTCACCCCTCCACTTT. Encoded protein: CASSLLQGVNSPLHF. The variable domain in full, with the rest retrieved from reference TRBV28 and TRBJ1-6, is DVKVTQSSRYLVKRTGEKVFLECVQDMDHENMFWYRQDPGLGLRLIYFSYDVKMKEKGDIPEGYSVSREKKERFSLILESASTNQTSMYLCASSLLQGVNSPLHFGNGTRLTVT.

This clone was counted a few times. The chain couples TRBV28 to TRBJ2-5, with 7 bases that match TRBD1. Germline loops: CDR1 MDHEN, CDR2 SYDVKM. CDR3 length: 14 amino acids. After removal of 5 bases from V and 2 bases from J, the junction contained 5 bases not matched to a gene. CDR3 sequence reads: CASSPQGDQETQYF. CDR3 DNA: TGTGCCAGCAGTCCTCAGGGGGATCAAGAGACCCAGTACTTC.

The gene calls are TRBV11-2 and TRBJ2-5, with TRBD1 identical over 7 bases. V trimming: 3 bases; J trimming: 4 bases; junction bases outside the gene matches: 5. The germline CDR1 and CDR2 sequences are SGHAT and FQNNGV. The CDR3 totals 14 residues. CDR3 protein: CASSLGTARETQYF. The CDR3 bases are TGTGCCAGCAGCTTGGGGACAGCCCGAGAGACCCAGTACTTC. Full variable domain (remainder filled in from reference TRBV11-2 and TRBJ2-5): EAGVAQSPRYKIIEKRQSVAFWCNPISGHATLYWYQQILGQGPKLLIQFQNNGVVDDSQLPKDRFSAERLKGVDSTLKIQPAKLEDSAVYLCASSLGTARETQYFGPGTRLLVL.

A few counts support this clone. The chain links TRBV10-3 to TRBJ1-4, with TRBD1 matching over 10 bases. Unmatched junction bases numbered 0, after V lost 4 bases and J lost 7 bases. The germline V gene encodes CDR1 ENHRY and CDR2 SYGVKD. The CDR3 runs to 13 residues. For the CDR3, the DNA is TGTGCCATCAGTGGGGACAGGGGTGAAAAACTGTTTTTT. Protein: CAISGDRGEKLFF.

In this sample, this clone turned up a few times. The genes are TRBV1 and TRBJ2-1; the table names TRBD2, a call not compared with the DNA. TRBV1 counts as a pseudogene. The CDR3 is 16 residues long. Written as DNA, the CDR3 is TGCACCAGCATTGGAGGGAGGGCAAAACTGCACAATGAGCAGTTCTTC. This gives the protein CTSIGGRAKLHNEQFF.

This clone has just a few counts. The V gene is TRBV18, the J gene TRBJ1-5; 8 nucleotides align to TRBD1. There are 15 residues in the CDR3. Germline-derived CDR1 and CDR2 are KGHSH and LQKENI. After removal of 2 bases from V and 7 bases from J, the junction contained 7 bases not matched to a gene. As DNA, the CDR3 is TGTGCCAGCTCACCAACGACAGGGGAAGGGCAGCCCCAGCATTTT. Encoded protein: CASSPTTGEGQPQHF.

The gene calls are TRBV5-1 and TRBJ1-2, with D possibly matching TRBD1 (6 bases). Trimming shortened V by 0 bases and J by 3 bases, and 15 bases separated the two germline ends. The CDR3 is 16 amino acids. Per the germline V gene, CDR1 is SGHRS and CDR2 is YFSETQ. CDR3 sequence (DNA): TGCGCCAGCAGCTTGGGTCCCCGACAGGAGTACTATGGCTACACCTTC. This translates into CASSLGPRQEYYGYTF.

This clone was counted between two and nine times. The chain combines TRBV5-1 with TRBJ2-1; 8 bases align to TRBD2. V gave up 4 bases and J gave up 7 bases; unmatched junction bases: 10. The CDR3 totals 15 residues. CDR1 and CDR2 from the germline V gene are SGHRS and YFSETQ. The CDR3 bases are TGCGCCAGCAGCCTGAGCGGGAGCCCCTCAAATGAGCAGTTCTTC. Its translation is CASSLSGSPSNEQFF.

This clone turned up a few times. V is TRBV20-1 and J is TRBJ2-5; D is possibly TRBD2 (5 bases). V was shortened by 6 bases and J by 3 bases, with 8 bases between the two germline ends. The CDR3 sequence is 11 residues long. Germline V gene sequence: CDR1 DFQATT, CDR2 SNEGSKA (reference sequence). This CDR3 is CSAMREETQYF. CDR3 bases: TGCAGTGCGATGCGGGAAGAGACCCAGTACTTC.

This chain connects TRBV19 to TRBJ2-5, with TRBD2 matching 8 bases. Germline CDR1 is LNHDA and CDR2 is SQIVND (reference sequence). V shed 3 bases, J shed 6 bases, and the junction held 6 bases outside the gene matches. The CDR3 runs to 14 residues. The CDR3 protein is CASSIGGAIQTQYF. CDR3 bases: TGTGCCAGTAGTATCGGGGGGGCGATTCAGACCCAGTACTTC.

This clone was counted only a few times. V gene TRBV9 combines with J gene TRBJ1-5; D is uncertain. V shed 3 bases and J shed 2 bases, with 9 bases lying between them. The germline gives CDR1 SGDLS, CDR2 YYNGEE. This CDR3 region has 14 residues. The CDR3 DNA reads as TGTGCCAGCAGCGCAGACGGGGGCAATCAGCCCCAGCATTTT. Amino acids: CASSADGGNQPQHF.

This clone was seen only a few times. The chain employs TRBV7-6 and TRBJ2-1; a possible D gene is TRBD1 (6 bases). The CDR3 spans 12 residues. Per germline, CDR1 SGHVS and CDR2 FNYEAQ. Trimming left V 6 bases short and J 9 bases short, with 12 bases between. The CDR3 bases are TGTGCCAGCAGTCAAACCAGGGGTGAGCAGTTCTTC. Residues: CASSQTRGEQFF. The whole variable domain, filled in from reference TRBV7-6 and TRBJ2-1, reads GAGVSQSPRYKVTKRGQDVALRCDPISGHVSLYWYRQALGQGPEFLTYFNYEAQQDKSGLPNDRFSAERPEGSISTLTIQRTEQRDSAMYRCASSQTRGEQFFGPGTRLTVL.

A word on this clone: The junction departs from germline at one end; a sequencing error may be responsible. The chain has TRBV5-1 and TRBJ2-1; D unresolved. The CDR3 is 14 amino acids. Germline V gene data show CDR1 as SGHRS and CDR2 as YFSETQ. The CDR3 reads CASSFRYEYHEPFF. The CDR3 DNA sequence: TGCGCCAGCAGCTTCAGGTATGAATATCATGAGCCGTTCTTC.

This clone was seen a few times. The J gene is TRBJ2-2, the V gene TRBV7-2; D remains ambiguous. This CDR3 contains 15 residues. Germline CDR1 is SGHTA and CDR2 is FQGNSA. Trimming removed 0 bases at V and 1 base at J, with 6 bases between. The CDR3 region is CASSLALLNTGELFF. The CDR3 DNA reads TGTGCCAGCAGCTTAGCCCTCTTGAACACCGGGGAGCTGTTTTTT.

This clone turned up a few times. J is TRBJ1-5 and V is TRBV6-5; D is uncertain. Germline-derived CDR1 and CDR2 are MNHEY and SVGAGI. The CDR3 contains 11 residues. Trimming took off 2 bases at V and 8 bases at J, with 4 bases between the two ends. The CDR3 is CASSYPEPQHF. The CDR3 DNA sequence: TGTGCCAGCAGTTACCCGGAGCCCCAGCATTTT.